The source of this TCR beta chain is a study of follicular helper T cells after annual influenza vaccination. The wider study: Sampling occurred days 0, 7 and 28 after each influenza vaccination. Findings and limits, study-wide: Change in circulating plasmablasts correlated with ICOS+CD38+ cTfh clonality change. Undersampling of the much larger non-cTfh compartments could not be excluded for influenza clone enrichment.

The V end lost 2 bases, the J end lost 8 bases, and 15 bases lay between the germline ends. Germline V CDR1 and CDR2: MNHEY, SMNVEV (reference sequence). The CDR3 spans 14 residues. Clones were sequenced by immunoSEQ multiplex PCR, and TCRdb holds only the in-frame ones, with some missing. The sample records thousands of clones, 80% being singletons. Sample time point: 2015-2016 season, 7 days after influenza vaccination. With regard to this clone: The antigen remains unidentified.

The TCR comes from an adult who received the influenza vaccine. Material: CXCR5- memory CD4+ T cells sorted from blood, obtained 7 days after influenza vaccination. The chain joins TRBV27 to TRBJ1-2; a weak D match, TRBD1 (6 bases). The CDR3 spells CASSLTGAKGGYTF. Written as DNA, the CDR3 is TGTGCCAGCAGTTTAACGGGGGCTAAGGGGGGCTACACCTTC.